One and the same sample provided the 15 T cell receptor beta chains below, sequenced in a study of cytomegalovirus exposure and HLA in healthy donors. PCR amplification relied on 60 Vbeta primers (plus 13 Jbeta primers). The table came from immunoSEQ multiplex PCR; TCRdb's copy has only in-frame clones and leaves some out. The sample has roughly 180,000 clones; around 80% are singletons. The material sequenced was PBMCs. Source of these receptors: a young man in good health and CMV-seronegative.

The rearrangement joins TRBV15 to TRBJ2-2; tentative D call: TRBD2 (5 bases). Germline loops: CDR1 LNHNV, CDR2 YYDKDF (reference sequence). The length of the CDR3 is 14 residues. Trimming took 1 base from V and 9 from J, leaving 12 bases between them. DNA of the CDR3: TGTGCCACCAGCAGAGGAAGCGAGGGTTGGGAGCTGTTTTTT. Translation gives CATSRGSEGWELFF.

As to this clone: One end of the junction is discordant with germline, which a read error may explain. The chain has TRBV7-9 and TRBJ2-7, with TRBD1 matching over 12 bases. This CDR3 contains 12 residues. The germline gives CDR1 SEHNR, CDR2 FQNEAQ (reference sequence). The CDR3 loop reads CASSSHPGQGAF. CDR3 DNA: TGTGCCAGCAGCTCCCATCCGGGACAGGGGGCCTTC.

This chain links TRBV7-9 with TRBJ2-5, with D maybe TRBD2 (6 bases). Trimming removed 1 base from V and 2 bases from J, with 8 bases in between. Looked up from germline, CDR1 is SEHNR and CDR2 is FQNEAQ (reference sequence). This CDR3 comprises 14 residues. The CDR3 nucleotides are TGTGCCAGCAGCTTAGTTCGGGAGCAAGAGACCCAGTACTTC. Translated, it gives CASSLVREQETQYF. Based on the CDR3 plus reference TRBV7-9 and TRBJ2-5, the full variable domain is DTGVSQNPRHKITKRGQNVTFRCDPISEHNRLYWYRQTLGQGPEFLTYFQNEAQLEKSRLLSDRFSAERPKGSFSTLEIQRTEQGDSAMYLCASSLVREQETQYFGPGTRLLVL.

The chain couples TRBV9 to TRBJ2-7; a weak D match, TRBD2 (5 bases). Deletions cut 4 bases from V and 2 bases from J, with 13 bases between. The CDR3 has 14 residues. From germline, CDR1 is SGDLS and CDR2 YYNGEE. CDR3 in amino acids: CASSPPDGTYEQYF. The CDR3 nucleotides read TGTGCCAGCAGCCCCCCGGACGGGACCTACGAGCAGTACTTC.

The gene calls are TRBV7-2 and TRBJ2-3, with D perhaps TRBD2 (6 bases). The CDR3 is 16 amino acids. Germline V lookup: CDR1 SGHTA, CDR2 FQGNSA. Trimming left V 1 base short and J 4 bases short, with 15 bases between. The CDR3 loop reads CASSLGGVLVSDTQYF. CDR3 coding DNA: TGTGCCAGCAGCTTAGGGGGGGTACTAGTGTCAGATACGCAGTATTTT.

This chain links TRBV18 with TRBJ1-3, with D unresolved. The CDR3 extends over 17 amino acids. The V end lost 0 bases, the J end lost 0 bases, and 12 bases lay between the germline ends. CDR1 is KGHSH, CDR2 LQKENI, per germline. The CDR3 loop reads CASSPPVGFRSGNTIYF. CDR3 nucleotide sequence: TGTGCCAGCTCACCACCCGTCGGGTTCCGCTCTGGAAACACCATATATTTT.

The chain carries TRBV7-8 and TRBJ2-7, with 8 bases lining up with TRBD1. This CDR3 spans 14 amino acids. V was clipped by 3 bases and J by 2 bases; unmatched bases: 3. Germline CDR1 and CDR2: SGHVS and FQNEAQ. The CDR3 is CASSFQGATYEQYF. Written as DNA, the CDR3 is TGTGCCAGCAGCTTCCAGGGGGCCACCTACGAGCAGTACTTC.

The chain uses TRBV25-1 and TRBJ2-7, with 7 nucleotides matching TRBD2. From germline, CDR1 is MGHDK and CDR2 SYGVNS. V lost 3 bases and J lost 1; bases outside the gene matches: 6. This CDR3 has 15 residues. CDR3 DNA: TGTGCCAGCAGTGACTCACACGGGAGGTCCTACGAGCAGTACTTC. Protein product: CASSDSHGRSYEQYF.

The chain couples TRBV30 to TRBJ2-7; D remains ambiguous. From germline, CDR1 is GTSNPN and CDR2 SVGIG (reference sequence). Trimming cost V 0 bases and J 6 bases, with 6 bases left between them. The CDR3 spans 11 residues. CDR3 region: CAWSVLVEQYF. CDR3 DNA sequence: TGTGCCTGGAGTGTACTGGTCGAGCAGTACTTC.

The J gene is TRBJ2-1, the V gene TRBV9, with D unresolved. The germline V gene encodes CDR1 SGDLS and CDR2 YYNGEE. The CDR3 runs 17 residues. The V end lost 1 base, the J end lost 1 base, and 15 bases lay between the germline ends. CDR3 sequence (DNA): TGTGCCAGCAGCGTATATCGAGAAGCTGTTTCCTACAATGAGCAGTTCTTC. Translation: CASSVYREAVSYNEQFF.

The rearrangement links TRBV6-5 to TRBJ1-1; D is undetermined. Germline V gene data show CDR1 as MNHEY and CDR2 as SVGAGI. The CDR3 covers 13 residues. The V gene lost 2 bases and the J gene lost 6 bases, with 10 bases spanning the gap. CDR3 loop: CASSYGGRSEAFF. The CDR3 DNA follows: TGTGCCAGCAGTTACGGAGGGCGGTCTGAAGCTTTCTTT.

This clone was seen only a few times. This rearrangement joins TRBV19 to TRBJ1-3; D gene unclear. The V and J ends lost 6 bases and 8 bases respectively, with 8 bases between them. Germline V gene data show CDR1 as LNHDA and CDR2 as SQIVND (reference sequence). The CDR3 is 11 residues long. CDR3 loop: CASSRHYTIYF. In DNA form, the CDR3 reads TGTGCCAGTAGCAGGCATTACACCATATATTTT.

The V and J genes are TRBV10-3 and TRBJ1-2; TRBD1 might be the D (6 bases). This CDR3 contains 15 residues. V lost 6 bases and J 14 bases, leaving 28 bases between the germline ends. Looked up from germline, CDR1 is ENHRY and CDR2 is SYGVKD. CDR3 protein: CAIRDPTGGLEVCTF. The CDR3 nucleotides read TGTGCCATCAGGGATCCTACGGGGGGGCTGGAGGTGTGTACCTTC.

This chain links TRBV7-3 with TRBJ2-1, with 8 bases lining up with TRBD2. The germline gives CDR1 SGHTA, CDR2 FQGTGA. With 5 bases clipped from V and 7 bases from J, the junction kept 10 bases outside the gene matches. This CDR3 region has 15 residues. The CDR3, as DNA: TGTGCCAGCAGCCCGGAAGCGGGGGTCGGGAATGAGCAGTTCTTC. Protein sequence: CASSPEAGVGNEQFF. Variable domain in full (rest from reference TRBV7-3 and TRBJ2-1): GAGVSQTPSNKVTEKGKYVELRCDPISGHTALYWYRQSLGQGPEFLIYFQGTGAADDSGLPNDRFFAVRPEGSVSTLKIQRTERGDSAVYLCASSPEAGVGNEQFFGPGTRLTVL.

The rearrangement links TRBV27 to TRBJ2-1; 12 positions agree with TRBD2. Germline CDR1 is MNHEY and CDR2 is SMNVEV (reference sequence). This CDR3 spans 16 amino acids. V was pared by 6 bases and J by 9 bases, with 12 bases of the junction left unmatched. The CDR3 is CASSSPLAGGPGEQFF. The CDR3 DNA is TGTGCCAGCAGCTCTCCCCTAGCGGGGGGGCCGGGTGAGCAGTTCTTC.